This TCR beta chain appears in the sequencing data of a study of graft-versus-host responses after intestinal transplantation. The table came from immunoSEQ multiplex PCR; TCRdb's copy has only in-frame clones and leaves some out. The profile shows about 8,600 clones, roughly 31% of them singletons. Germline V gene sequence: CDR1 SNHLY, CDR2 FYNNEI. This CDR3 comprises 16 residues. The V segment lost 1 base and the J segment 9 bases; nucleotides outside the gene matches: 9. Here the sequenced sample was alloreactive CD4+ T cells from a mixed lymphocyte reaction culture, taken before intestinal transplant. Subset noted: CFSE-low proliferating T cells sorted from roughly six-day pre-transplant mixed lymphocyte reaction (GvH or HvG direction). V is TRBV2 and J is TRBJ2-1, with 10 bases aligning to TRBD2. This clonotype originated in a human patient who received an intestinal transplant. The CDR3 DNA sequence: TGTGCCAGCAGTGAAGAGGTAGCGGGAGGTTACGGTGAGCAGTTCTTC. It translates to CASSEEVAGGYGEQFF.